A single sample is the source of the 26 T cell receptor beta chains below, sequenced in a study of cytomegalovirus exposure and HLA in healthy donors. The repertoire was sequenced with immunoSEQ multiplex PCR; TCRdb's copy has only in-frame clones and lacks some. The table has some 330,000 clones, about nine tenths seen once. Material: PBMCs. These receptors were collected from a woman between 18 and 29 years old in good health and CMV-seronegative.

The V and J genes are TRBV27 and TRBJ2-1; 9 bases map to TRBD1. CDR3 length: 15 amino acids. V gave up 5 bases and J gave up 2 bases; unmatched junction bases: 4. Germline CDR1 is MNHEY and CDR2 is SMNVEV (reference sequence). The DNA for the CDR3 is TGTGCCAGCAGTCCAAGGACAGGGGCCTACAATGAGCAGTTCTTC. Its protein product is CASSPRTGAYNEQFF.

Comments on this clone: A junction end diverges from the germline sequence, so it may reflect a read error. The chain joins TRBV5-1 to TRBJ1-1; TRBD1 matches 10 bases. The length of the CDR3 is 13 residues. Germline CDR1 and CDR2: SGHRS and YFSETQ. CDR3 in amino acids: CASSWAGTGVWGF. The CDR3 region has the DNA TGCGCCAGCAGCTGGGCCGGGACAGGGGTTTGGGGGTTT.

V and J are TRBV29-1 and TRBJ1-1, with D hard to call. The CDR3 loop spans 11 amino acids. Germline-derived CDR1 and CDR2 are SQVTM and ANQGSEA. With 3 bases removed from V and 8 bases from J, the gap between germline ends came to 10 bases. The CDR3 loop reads CSVDSLREAFF. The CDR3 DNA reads TGCAGCGTTGATAGTTTACGGGAAGCTTTCTTT.

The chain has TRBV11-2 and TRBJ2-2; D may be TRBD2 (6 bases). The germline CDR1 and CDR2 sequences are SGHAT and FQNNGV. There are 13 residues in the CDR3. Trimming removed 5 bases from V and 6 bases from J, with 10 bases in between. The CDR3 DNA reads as TGTGCCAGCAGCCCTCGACTAGCCGGGGAGCTGTTTTTT. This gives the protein CASSPRLAGELFF.

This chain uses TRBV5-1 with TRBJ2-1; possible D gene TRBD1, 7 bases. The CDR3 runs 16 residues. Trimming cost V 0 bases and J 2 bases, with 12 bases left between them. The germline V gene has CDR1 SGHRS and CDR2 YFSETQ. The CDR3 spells CASSLGGGGTYNEQFF. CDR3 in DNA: TGCGCCAGCAGCTTGGGAGGGGGCGGGACCTACAATGAGCAGTTCTTC.

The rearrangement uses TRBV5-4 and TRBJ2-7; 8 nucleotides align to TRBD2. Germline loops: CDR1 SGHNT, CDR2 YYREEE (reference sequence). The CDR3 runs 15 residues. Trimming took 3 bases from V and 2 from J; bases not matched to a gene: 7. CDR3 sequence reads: CASSSGLANTYEQYF. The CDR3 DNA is TGTGCCAGCAGCTCAGGACTAGCTAACACCTACGAGCAGTACTTC.

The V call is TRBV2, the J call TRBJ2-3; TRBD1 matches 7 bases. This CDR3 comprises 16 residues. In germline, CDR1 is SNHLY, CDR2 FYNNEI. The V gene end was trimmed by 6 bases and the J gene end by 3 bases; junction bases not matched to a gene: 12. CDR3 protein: CASSERVAGGTDTQYF. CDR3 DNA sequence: TGTGCCAGCAGCGAAAGGGTTGCAGGGGGTACAGATACGCAGTATTTT.

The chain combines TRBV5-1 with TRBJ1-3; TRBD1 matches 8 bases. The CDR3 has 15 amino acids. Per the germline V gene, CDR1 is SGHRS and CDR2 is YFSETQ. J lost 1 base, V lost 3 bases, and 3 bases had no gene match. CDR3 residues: CASSSDRGSGNTIYF. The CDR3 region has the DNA TGCGCCAGCAGCTCTGACAGGGGTTCTGGAAACACCATATATTTT.

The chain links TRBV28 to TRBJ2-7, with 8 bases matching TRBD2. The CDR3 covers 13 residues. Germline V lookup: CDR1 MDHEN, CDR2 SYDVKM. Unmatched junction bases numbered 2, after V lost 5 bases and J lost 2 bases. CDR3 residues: CASSPGGAYEQYF. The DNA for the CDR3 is TGTGCCAGCAGTCCGGGGGGGGCCTACGAGCAGTACTTC.

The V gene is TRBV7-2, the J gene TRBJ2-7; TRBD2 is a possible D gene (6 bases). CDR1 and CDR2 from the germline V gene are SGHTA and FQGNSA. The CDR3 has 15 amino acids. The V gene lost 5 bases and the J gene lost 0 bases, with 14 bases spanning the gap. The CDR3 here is CASSASSSASYEQYF. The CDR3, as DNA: TGTGCCAGCAGCGCCAGCTCTAGCGCCTCCTACGAGCAGTACTTC.

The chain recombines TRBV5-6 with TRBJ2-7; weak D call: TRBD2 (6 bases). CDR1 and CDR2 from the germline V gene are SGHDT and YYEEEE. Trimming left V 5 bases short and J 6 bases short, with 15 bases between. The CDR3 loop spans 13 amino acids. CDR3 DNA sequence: TGTGCCAGCAGATGGAGGGCTTCTACCGAGCAGTACTTC. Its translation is CASRWRASTEQYF.

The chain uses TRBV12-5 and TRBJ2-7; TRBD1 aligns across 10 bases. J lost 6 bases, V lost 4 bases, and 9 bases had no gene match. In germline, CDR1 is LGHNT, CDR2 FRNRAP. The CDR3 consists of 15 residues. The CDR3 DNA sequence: TGTGCTAGTGGTTCTTCGGGACAGGGGTACGGCGAGCAGTACTTC. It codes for CASGSSGQGYGEQYF.

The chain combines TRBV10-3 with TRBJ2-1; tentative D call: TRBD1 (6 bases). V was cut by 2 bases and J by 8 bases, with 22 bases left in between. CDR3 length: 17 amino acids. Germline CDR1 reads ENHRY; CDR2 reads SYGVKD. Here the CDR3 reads CAISENAAGVISDEQFF. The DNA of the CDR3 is TGTGCCATCAGTGAGAACGCGGCAGGGGTTATTTCGGATGAGCAGTTCTTC.

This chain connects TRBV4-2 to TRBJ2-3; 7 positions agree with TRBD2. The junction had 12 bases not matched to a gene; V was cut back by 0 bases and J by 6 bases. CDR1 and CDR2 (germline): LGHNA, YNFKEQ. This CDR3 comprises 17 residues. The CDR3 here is CASSQDTSGWGGDTQYF. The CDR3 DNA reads TGTGCCAGCAGCCAAGATACCAGCGGATGGGGGGGGGATACGCAGTATTTT.

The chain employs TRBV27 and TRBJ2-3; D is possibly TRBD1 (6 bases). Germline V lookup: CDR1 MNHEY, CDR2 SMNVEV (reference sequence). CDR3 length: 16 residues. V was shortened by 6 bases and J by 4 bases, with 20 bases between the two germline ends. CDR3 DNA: TGTGCCAGCAGCCCTACTAGTCAGGGGAGCCCAGATACGCAGTATTTT. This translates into CASSPTSQGSPDTQYF.

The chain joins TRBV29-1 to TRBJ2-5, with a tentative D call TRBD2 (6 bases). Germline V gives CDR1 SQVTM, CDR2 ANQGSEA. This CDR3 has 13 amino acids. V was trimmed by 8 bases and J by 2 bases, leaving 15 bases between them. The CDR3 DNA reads TGCAGCAAACTCGATGGGGGGCAAGAGACCCAGTACTTC. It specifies CSKLDGGQETQYF.

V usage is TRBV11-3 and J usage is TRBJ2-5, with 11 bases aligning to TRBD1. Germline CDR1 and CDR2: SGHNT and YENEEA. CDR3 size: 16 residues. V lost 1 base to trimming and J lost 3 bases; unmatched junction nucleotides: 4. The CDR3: CASSLGGGQGEETQYF. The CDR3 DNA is TGTGCCAGCAGCTTAGGAGGGGGACAGGGGGAAGAGACCCAGTACTTC.

The CDR3 DNA reads TGCAGCGCTAATGGAGGGCCCTACGAGCAGTACTTC. Translating gives CSANGGPYEQYF. The chain uses TRBV29-1 and TRBJ2-7, with D possibly TRBD2 on 6 matching bases. V lost 7 bases to trimming and J lost 2 bases, with 12 bases between them. Germline CDR1 is SQVTM and CDR2 is ANQGSEA. The CDR3 runs 12 residues.

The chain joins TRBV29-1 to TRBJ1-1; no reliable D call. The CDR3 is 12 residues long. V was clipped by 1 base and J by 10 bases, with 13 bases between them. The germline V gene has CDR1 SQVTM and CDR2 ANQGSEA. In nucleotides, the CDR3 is TGCAGCGTTGAAGGACCTGGAGGAAGAGCTTTCTTT. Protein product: CSVEGPGGRAFF. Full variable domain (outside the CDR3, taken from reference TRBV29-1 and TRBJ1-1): SAVISQKPSRDICQRGTSLTIQCQVDSQVTMMFWYRQQPGQSLTLIATANQGSEATYESGFVIDKFPISRPNLTFSTLTVSNMSPEDSSIYLCSVEGPGGRAFFGQGTRLTVV.

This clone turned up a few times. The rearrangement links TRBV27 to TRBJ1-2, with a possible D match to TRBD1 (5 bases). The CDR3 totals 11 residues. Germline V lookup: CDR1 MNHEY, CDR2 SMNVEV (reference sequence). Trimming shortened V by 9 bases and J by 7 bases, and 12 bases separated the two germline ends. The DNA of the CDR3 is TGTGCCAGTGGGGCGACTTCTGGCTACACCTTC. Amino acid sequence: CASGATSGYTF.

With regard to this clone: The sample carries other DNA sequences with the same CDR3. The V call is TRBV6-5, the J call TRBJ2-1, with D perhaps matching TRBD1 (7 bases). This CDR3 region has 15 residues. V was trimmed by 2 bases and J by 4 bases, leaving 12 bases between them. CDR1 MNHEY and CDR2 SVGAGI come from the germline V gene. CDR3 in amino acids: CASSYPGGSYNEQFF. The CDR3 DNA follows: TGTGCCAGCAGTTACCCAGGGGGGTCATACAATGAGCAGTTCTTC.

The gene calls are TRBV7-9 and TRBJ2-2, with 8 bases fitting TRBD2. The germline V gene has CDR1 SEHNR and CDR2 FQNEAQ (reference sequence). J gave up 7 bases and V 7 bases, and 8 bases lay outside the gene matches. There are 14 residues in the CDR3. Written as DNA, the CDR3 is TGTGCCAGCAAAGAAGCGGGAGTAATCGGGGAGCTGTTTTTT. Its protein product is CASKEAGVIGELFF. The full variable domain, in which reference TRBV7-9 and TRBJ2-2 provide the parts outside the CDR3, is DTGVSQNPRHKITKRGQNVTFRCDPISEHNRLYWYRQTLGQGPEFLTYFQNEAQLEKSRLLSDRFSAERPKGSFSTLEIQRTEQGDSAMYLCASKEAGVIGELFFGEGSRLTVL.

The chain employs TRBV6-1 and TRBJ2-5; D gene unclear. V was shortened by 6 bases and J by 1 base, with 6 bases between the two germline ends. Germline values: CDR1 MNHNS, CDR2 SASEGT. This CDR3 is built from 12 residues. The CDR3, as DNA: TGTGCCAGCAGCCCTATCCAAGAGACCCAGTACTTC. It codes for CASSPIQETQYF.

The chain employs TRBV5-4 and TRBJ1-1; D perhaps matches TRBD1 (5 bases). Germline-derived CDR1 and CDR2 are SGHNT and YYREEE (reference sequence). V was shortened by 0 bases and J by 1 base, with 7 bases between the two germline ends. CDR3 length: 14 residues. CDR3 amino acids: CASSLVGGNTEAFF. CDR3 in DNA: TGTGCCAGCAGCTTGGTGGGGGGGAACACTGAAGCTTTCTTT.

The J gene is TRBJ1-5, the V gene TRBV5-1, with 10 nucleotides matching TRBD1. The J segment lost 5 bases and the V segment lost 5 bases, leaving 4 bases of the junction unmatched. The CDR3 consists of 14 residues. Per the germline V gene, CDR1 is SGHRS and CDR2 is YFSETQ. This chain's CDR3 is CASRPGTGDQPQHF. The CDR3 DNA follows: TGCGCCAGCAGACCAGGGACAGGGGATCAGCCCCAGCATTTT.

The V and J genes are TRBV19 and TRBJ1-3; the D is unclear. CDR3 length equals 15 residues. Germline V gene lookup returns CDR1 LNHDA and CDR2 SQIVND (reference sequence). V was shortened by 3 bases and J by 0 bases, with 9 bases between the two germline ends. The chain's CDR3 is CASSISGFSGNTIYF. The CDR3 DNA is TGTGCCAGTAGTATTTCGGGATTCTCTGGAAACACCATATATTTT.